The source of this TCR beta chain is a study of CXCR3-negative and CXCR3-positive naive CD8 T cells. Turning to the study itself: The dataset comprises some 130 million TRB reads in total, with about 1.5 +/- 0.3 million reads per library.

Via 5' RACE with UMI labels, TRB cDNA libraries were prepared. With the 5' RACE reads reprocessed, TCRdb shows one record per CDR3 protein and no DNA. This sample contains 150,000 or so distinct CDR3 sequences. General study points: Memory cells diverged, while naive CXCR3-positive and CXCR3-negative cells had similar TRBV-TRBJ usage. Hydrophobicity was higher for TRB CDR3s found in CXCR3-positive naive cells than in CXCR3-negative naive cells. With surface CD5 comparable between naive subsets, TCR strength was estimated using properties derived from the TRB CDR3. Memory CD8+ cells showed much lower diversity, while both naive subsets were comparably high.

Worth noting for this clonotype: Antigen specificity is unknown.

The TCR comes from a human donor in good health. Some clones in this sample may be carry-over from other donors' samples. The sample was naive CXCR3+ CD8+ T cells from blood. Subset defined: CD45RO-CCR7+CD27+CD95- naive CD8+ T cells expressing CXCR3 (TNR3+).

This CDR3 is CATSRGGTGGDLTDTQYF. The chain is built from TRBV15 and TRBJ2-3; TCRdb's D call of TRBD1 is untestable without DNA. The CDR3 runs to 18 residues. In germline, CDR1 is LNHNV, CDR2 YYDKDF (reference sequence).